What follows are 2 T cell receptor beta chains derived from one specimen sequenced in a study of blood T cell repertoires in COVID-19 (dated by TCRdb to between 2020 and 2021). Library method: the immunoSEQ multiplex PCR assay. Sourced from immuneACCESS, this table was stored by TCRdb with only in-frame sequences that have V and J called. A share of the clones is absent; for the studies checked, an unresolved V gene accounts for under half, and the remainder has no known explanation. For this sample there are a few hundred thousand clones; 80% to 90% appear just once. 6.2% of the sample is in the top ten clones. Sequenced: peripheral blood. These receptors all stem from a man between 60 and 75 years old who had recovered from COVID-19.

V usage is TRBV28 and J usage is TRBJ2-5; D possibly corresponds to TRBD1 (6 bases). V lost 10 bases, J lost 3 bases, and 18 bases lay in between. Per the germline V gene, CDR1 is MDHEN and CDR2 is SYDVKM. This CDR3 has 14 residues. The DNA for the CDR3 is TGTGCCACGCTGTATTCCGGGACAAAAGAGACCCAGTACTTC. It encodes CATLYSGTKETQYF.

The chain recombines TRBV27 with TRBJ2-7; TRBD1 matches at 8 bases. V gave up 2 bases and J gave up 9 bases; unmatched junction bases: 6. The CDR3 runs 13 residues. Germline loops: CDR1 MNHEY, CDR2 SMNVEV (reference sequence). The CDR3 DNA reads TGTGCCAGCAGTTTAACGGACAGGGTGGGGCAGTACTTC. This translates into CASSLTDRVGQYF.